Each of the 13 T cell receptor beta chains below was sequenced from the same sample in a study of cytomegalovirus exposure and HLA in healthy donors. This PCR relied on a set of 60 Vbeta primers and 13 Jbeta primers. The assay was immunoSEQ multiplex PCR, and TCRdb's table has in-frame clones only and misses some. This sample has about 160,000 clones, with approximately 80% found just once. Material for sequencing was PBMCs. The receptors here all came from a woman aged 45 to 65 in good health and CMV-seronegative.

This rearrangement joins TRBV29-1 to TRBJ1-5; D is uncertain. V lost 2 bases to trimming and J lost 12 bases, with 11 bases between them. The CDR3 contains 11 residues. Germline V gene lookup returns CDR1 SQVTM and CDR2 ANQGSEA. CDR3 bases: TGCAGCGTTGAATCAGGCCTACTCCAGCATTTT. Translating gives CSVESGLLQHF.

The gene calls are TRBV7-2 and TRBJ2-3, with D possibly being TRBD2 (5 bases). The germline CDR1 and CDR2 sequences are SGHTA and FQGNSA. The V and J ends lost 4 bases and 4 bases respectively, with 18 bases between them. The CDR3 runs to 16 residues. The CDR3, as DNA: TGTGCCAGCAGCTCTCGGACCGGACTTAAGTCAGATACGCAGTATTTT. As protein: CASSSRTGLKSDTQYF. Together with reference TRBV7-2 and TRBJ2-3, the CDR3 gives the full variable domain: GAGVSQSPSNKVTEKGKDVELRCDPISGHTALYWYRQSLGQGLEFLIYFQGNSAPDKSGLPSDRFSAERTGGSVSTLTIQRTQQEDSAVYLCASSSRTGLKSDTQYFGPGTRLTVL.

The chain uses TRBV15 and TRBJ1-5; 8 nucleotides line up with TRBD1. The germline V gene has CDR1 LNHNV and CDR2 YYDKDF (reference sequence). CDR3 length equals 16 residues. V shed 0 bases and J 6 bases; nucleotides not matched to a gene: 7. CDR3 residues: CATSRDSAGGGQPQHF. DNA for the CDR3: TGTGCCACCAGCAGAGATTCGGCAGGGGGCGGTCAGCCCCAGCATTTT. The whole variable domain, filled in from reference TRBV15 and TRBJ1-5, reads DAMVIQNPRYQVTQFGKPVTLSCSQTLNHNVMYWYQQKSSQAPKLLFHYYDKDFNNEADTPDNFQSRRPNTSFCFLDIRSPGLGDTAMYLCATSRDSAGGGQPQHFGDGTRLSIL.

This clone was seen only once. The junction shows a germline mismatch at one end, possibly a read error. The chain carries TRBV7-9 and TRBJ1-1; D remains ambiguous. The V gene's germline CDR1 is SEHNR and CDR2 FQNEAQ (reference sequence). There are 14 residues in the CDR3. CDR3 coding DNA: TGTGCCTGCAGCCGCCGGGAGATCTACACTGAAGCTTTCTTT. Its translation is CACSRREIYTEAFF.

This clone was seen just once. The chain employs TRBV6-5 and TRBJ2-5; D unresolved. The CDR3 totals 14 residues. Trimming stripped 3 bases from V and 2 bases from J, with 10 bases between. Germline V CDR1 and CDR2: MNHEY, SVGAGI. The CDR3 is CASSYGHGQETQYF. The CDR3 DNA reads as TGTGCCAGCAGTTATGGGCACGGTCAAGAGACCCAGTACTTC.

The CDR3 DNA follows: TGTGCCAGCGCAATGACGCAGGGGGCGTACGAGCAGTACTTC. It specifies CASAMTQGAYEQYF. This sequence joins TRBV5-6 and TRBJ2-7; 8 bases map to TRBD1. Germline assignment: CDR1 SGHDT and CDR2 YYEEEE. The length of the CDR3 is 14 residues. After removal of 7 bases from V and 4 bases from J, the junction contained 10 bases not matched to a gene.

The sample holds one count of this clone. The genes are TRBV7-3 and TRBJ2-2; the D gene is possibly TRBD1 (7 bases). CDR1 and CDR2 (germline): SGHTA, FQGTGA. Trimming stripped 3 bases from V and 4 bases from J, with 12 bases between. The CDR3 consists of 15 residues. The CDR3 reads CASSFFQGGTGELFF. For the CDR3, the DNA is TGTGCCAGCAGCTTTTTCCAGGGGGGCACCGGGGAGCTGTTTTTT.

This clone appeared a single time. The rearrangement joins TRBV9 to TRBJ1-3, with D possibly being TRBD1 (6 bases). Germline CDR1 reads SGDLS; CDR2 reads YYNGEE. V lost 0 bases, J lost 3 bases, and 16 bases lay in between. The CDR3 covers 17 residues. The DNA for the CDR3 is TGTGCCAGCAGCGTAGCTGTGGCAGGGGCATTTGGAAACACCATATATTTT. This sequence encodes CASSVAVAGAFGNTIYF.

V gene TRBV11-2 combines with J gene TRBJ2-6, with D maybe TRBD2 (5 bases). CDR1 SGHAT and CDR2 FQNNGV come from the germline V gene. CDR3 length: 15 amino acids. V lost 2 bases and J lost 2, with 7 bases in between. In DNA, the CDR3 is TGTGCCAGCAGCTTACGGGGAGCTGGGGCCAACGTCCTGACTTTC. Its translation: CASSLRGAGANVLTF.

The chain joins TRBV15 to TRBJ2-1; 10 nucleotides line up with TRBD2. CDR3 length: 17 residues. V trimming: 3 bases; J trimming: 2 bases; junction bases outside the gene matches: 7. Germline values: CDR1 LNHNV, CDR2 YYDKDF (reference sequence). CDR3 residues: CATSRRTSGYPYNEQFF. The CDR3 DNA reads TGTGCCACCAGCAGGAGGACTAGCGGTTATCCCTACAATGAGCAGTTCTTC. The full variable domain, its missing parts supplied by reference TRBV15 and TRBJ2-1, is DAMVIQNPRYQVTQFGKPVTLSCSQTLNHNVMYWYQQKSSQAPKLLFHYYDKDFNNEADTPDNFQSRRPNTSFCFLDIRSPGLGDTAMYLCATSRRTSGYPYNEQFFGPGTRLTVL.

The rearrangement uses TRBV27 and TRBJ2-2; the match to TRBD1 covers 8 bases. V dropped 6 bases and J dropped 5; count of bases not matched to a gene: 11. CDR3 length: 16 amino acids. CDR1 MNHEY and CDR2 SMNVEV come from the germline V gene (reference sequence). The CDR3 region is CASSRTGWFTTGELFF. The CDR3, as DNA: TGTGCCAGCAGCAGGACAGGGTGGTTTACGACCGGGGAGCTGTTTTTT.

The J gene is TRBJ2-2, the V gene TRBV7-3; D remains unclear. Germline V gene data show CDR1 as SGHTA and CDR2 as FQGTGA. V lost 4 bases and J lost 7, with 4 bases in between. The CDR3 is 11 residues long. The CDR3 region is CASSSGGELFF. CDR3 nucleotide sequence: TGTGCCAGCAGCTCCGGCGGGGAGCTGTTTTTT.

This clone was seen a handful of times. The chain combines TRBV15 with TRBJ1-1; no firm D call. The germline V gene has CDR1 LNHNV and CDR2 YYDKDF (reference sequence). V lost 0 bases and J 0 bases, leaving 11 bases between the germline ends. CDR3 size: 16 residues. For the CDR3, the DNA is TGTGCCACCAGCAGAGATTCAGGTCGGATGAACACTGAAGCTTTCTTT. The encoded protein is CATSRDSGRMNTEAFF.